Listed below are T cell receptor beta chains from one sample, sequenced in a study of regulatory T cells in long-lasting Graves disease. TCRdb re-called the multiplex PCR reads with MiXCR, one entry per CDR3 protein. The data show roughly 500,000 distinct CDR3 sequences, approximately 21% seen once. Here the sequenced sample was peripheral blood mononuclear cells (PBMCs), taken when the disease was refractory, from a patient treated with antithyroid drugs. These receptor sequences come from a female donor with Graves disease. The CDR3 runs from the conserved cysteine through the conserved F or W. A D gene is named only where the DNA matches it firmly. A clone size is listed for some rows: how often the clone was seen (once, few, many), or a class if it is expanded.

TRBJ2-2,TRBV27,.,.,TGTGCCAGCAGTAATCGAGGCACCGGGGAGCTGTTTTTT,CASSNRGTGELFF
TRBJ2-3,TRBV20-1,.,.,TGCAGTGCTAGAGGGGGCGGATATCTGGATACGCAGTATTTT,CSARGGGYLDTQYF
TRBJ1-1,TRBV5-1,.,TRBD1,TGCGCCAGCAGCTGGAGCACAGGGGGCAATGAAGCTTTCTTT,CASSWSTGGNEAFF
TRBJ1-5,TRBV2,many,TRBD1,TGTGCCAGCAGTGATGCCGGGACAGGCATTCCCCATAGCAATCAGCCCCAGCATTTT,CASSDAGTGIPHSNQPQHF
TRBJ2-6,TRBV12-3/TRBV12-4,many,TRBD2,TGTGCCAGCAGTGTCATAGCGGGAGGCTACCCTTTTGCTGGGGCCAACGTCCTGACTTTC,CASSVIAGGYPFAGANVLTF
TRBJ1-1,TRBV13,.,.,TGTGCCAGCAGCTTAGGCCTAGCGAACACTGAAGCTTTCTTT,CASSLGLANTEAFF
TRBJ1-2,TRBV12-3/TRBV12-4,many,.,TGTGCCAGCAGTTTCAACAGAATCTATGGCTACACCTTC,CASSFNRIYGYTF
TRBJ1-2,TRBV5-1,.,.,TGCGCCAGCAGCTTGGAGGGGAGCCATGGCTACACCTTC,CASSLEGSHGYTF
TRBJ2-7,TRBV6-5,many,TRBD1,TGTGCCAGCAGTTACGTTCCGGGACAGGGGGCTGAAGAGCAGTACTTC,CASSYVPGQGAEEQYF
TRBJ2-7,TRBV28,few,TRBD2,TGTGCCAGCAGTCAATTTCCCGGGACTAGCGGGGGGAAACTATCCTACGAGCAGTACTTC,CASSQFPGTSGGKLSYEQYF